These 25 T cell receptor beta chains came from one sample sequenced in a study of shared clonotypes between healthy human individuals. The protocol was immunoSEQ multiplex PCR, while the TCRdb copy is restricted to in-frame clones and leaves out a portion. The sample has around 750,000 clones, roughly 70% seen once. The sequenced material came from memory CD4+ T cells sorted from blood. Subset here: CD45RA-negative fraction. Source of these receptors: a woman in her twenties or thirties in good health.

A single count supports this clone. The rearrangement joins TRBV18 to TRBJ1-5; the match to TRBD1 covers 8 bases. Germline V CDR1 and CDR2: KGHSH, LQKENI. This CDR3 has 15 amino acids. V was pared by 4 bases and J by 2 bases, with 4 bases of the junction left unmatched. The CDR3 DNA reads TGTGCCAGCTCACGACAGGGGTTGGGCAATCAGCCCCAGCATTTT. Translated: CASSRQGLGNQPQHF.

The CDR3 nucleotides are TGTGCCAGCAGTGAACCCTCCCTCCGGGAGCTGTTTTTT. Residues: CASSEPSLRELFF. The chain carries TRBV6-1 and TRBJ2-2; D gene ambiguous. CDR1 MNHNS and CDR2 SASEGT come from the germline V gene. With 2 bases removed from V and 9 bases from J, the gap between germline ends came to 10 bases. The length of the CDR3 is 13 residues.

This clone was observed a single time. This chain uses TRBV5-1 with TRBJ2-7; possible D gene TRBD1, 6 bases. Per germline, CDR1 SGHRS and CDR2 YFSETQ. V lost 7 bases to trimming and J lost 2 bases, with 16 bases between them. The CDR3 extends over 14 amino acids. In DNA, the CDR3 is TGCGCCAGCTCCCCTGGGTGGACAGCCTACGAGCAGTACTTC. Translated, it gives CASSPGWTAYEQYF.

The chain combines TRBV30 with TRBJ2-7; 10 bases match TRBD1. The CDR3 sequence is 16 residues long. Germline V lookup: CDR1 GTSNPN, CDR2 SVGIG (reference sequence). The V gene end was trimmed by 3 bases and the J gene end by 1 base; junction bases not matched to a gene: 9. The CDR3 protein is CAWRKPGQGISYEQYF. The CDR3 nucleotides read TGTGCCTGGAGGAAACCGGGACAGGGGATATCCTACGAGCAGTACTTC.

The V call is TRBV15, the J call TRBJ1-5; D remains unclear. Germline CDR1 is LNHNV and CDR2 is YYDKDF (reference sequence). The CDR3 is 13 amino acids. Between the trimmed V and J ends, which lost 1 base and 9 bases, there was a span of 10 bases. CDR3 nucleotides: TGTGCCACCAGCAGAGCTCCCGGCGGGCCCCAGCATTTT. Translating gives CATSRAPGGPQHF.

V usage is TRBV28 and J usage is TRBJ2-1; D is unclear. The ends were cut back, 4 bases at V and 5 bases at J, with 3 bases in the middle. Germline V gene data show CDR1 as MDHEN and CDR2 as SYDVKM. The CDR3 runs to 11 residues. CDR3 nucleotides: TGTGCCAGCAGTTACGACAATGAGCAGTTCTTC. Its protein is CASSYDNEQFF.

This clone was seen many times. Other DNA sequences in the same sample also yield this CDR3. The chain has TRBV11-3 and TRBJ2-2, with a possible D match to TRBD2 (6 bases). Germline loops: CDR1 SGHNT, CDR2 YENEEA. Trimming removed 3 bases from V and 2 bases from J, with 7 bases in between. This CDR3 is built from 14 residues. The CDR3 DNA follows: TGTGCCAGCAGCTTGGGGGGAAACACCGGGGAGCTGTTTTTT. Protein: CASSLGGNTGELFF.

This chain uses TRBV18 with TRBJ2-7; weak D call: TRBD1 (6 bases). CDR1 and CDR2 (germline): KGHSH, LQKENI. V gave up 3 bases and J gave up 6 bases, with 12 bases separating them. The CDR3 is 13 residues long. CDR3 sequence: CASSPKTGFEQYF. The CDR3 DNA is TGTGCCAGCTCACCGAAAACAGGGTTCGAGCAGTACTTC.

This clone was seen a handful of times. The chain joins TRBV6-8 to TRBJ2-7; possible D gene TRBD1, 6 bases. The V gene lost 6 bases and the J gene lost 5 bases, with 14 bases spanning the gap. Germline V gene lookup returns CDR1 MNHGY and CDR2 SAAAGT. CDR3 length: 13 amino acids. The CDR3, as DNA: TGTGCCAGCAGAGCCAGGGGTCGGCACGAGCAGTACTTC. Its protein product is CASRARGRHEQYF.

The chain recombines TRBV6-5 with TRBJ2-2; no reliable D call. CDR1 and CDR2 (germline): MNHEY, SVGAGI. Trimming pared 6 bases from V and 0 bases from J, leaving 11 bases between. This CDR3 spans 15 amino acids. The CDR3 protein is CASSRGPPNTGELFF. As DNA, the CDR3 is TGTGCCAGCAGCCGAGGACCGCCGAACACCGGGGAGCTGTTTTTT.

This clone turned up a few times. The chain links TRBV6-1 to TRBJ1-1; 7 bases are a match to TRBD1. CDR1 and CDR2 (germline): MNHNS, SASEGT. V was pared by 7 bases and J by 8 bases, with 7 bases of the junction left unmatched. This CDR3 is built from 12 residues. This chain's CDR3 is CASNRQGREAFF. DNA of the CDR3: TGTGCCAGCAATAGACAGGGACGCGAAGCTTTCTTT.

The chain recombines TRBV7-8 with TRBJ2-7, with D possibly being TRBD2 (7 bases). Per germline, CDR1 SGHVS and CDR2 FQNEAQ. With 0 bases removed from V and 7 bases from J, the gap between germline ends came to 16 bases. The CDR3 is 15 amino acids. CDR3 sequence reads: CASSLAGGAVQEQYF. The CDR3 nucleotides read TGTGCCAGCAGCTTAGCAGGGGGGGCAGTTCAGGAGCAGTACTTC.

This clone was picked up a small number of times. The chain uses TRBV15 and TRBJ1-5, with D possibly being TRBD1 (6 bases). V was clipped by 0 bases and J by 6 bases, with 15 bases between them. The CDR3 runs to 16 residues. Germline-derived CDR1 and CDR2 are LNHNV and YYDKDF (reference sequence). CDR3 region: CATSREGITGIQPQHF. In DNA form, the CDR3 reads TGTGCCACCAGCAGAGAGGGGATAACAGGGATTCAGCCCCAGCATTTT.

V is TRBV25-1 and J is TRBJ2-5, with 7 bases that match TRBD1. The end of the DNA aligns better with TRBJ2-7, so the J call may be wrong. CDR1 is MGHDK and CDR2 is SYGVNS in the germline V gene. There are 14 residues in the CDR3. This CDR3 is CASKTGKHHYEQYF. The DNA of the CDR3 is TGTGCCAGCAAGACAGGGAAACACCACTACGAGCAGTACTTC.

Only a few counts were recorded for this clone. The chain carries TRBV5-4 and TRBJ1-2; D is unresolved. Trimming shortened V by 7 bases and J by 2 bases, and 12 bases separated the two germline ends. The CDR3 covers 13 residues. In germline, CDR1 is SGHNT, CDR2 YYREEE (reference sequence). The chain's CDR3 is CASVKGGNYGYTF. CDR3 bases: TGTGCCAGCGTCAAGGGCGGAAACTATGGCTACACCTTC.

This clone was seen a few times. DNA of the CDR3: TGTGCCAGCTACCAGGGCAAGAACACTGAAGCTTTCTTT. This gives the protein CASYQGKNTEAFF. This chain links TRBV18 with TRBJ1-1; tentative D call: TRBD1 (5 bases). The CDR3 is 13 residues long. In germline, CDR1 is KGHSH, CDR2 LQKENI. V was clipped by 7 bases and J by 1 base, with 10 bases between them.

The V gene is TRBV7-8, the J gene TRBJ2-1; 7 positions match TRBD2. The CDR3 loop spans 19 amino acids. Germline CDR1 is SGHVS and CDR2 is FQNEAQ. The V gene end was trimmed by 7 bases and the J gene end by 5 bases; junction bases not matched to a gene: 23. Here the CDR3 DNA reads TGTGCCAGCACCCGCCTAGCGGAGCATCTGTTGACTAACAACAATGAGCAGTTCTTC. This gives the protein CASTRLAEHLLTNNNEQFF.

This chain uses TRBV28 with TRBJ1-1; 8 nucleotides align to TRBD1. The CDR3 spans 14 residues. Germline assignment: CDR1 MDHEN and CDR2 SYDVKM. J was trimmed by 6 bases and V by 2 bases; bases with no gene match: 5. The CDR3 sequence: CASSLQGAPSEAFF. In DNA form, the CDR3 reads TGTGCCAGCAGTTTACAGGGGGCCCCGTCTGAAGCTTTCTTT.

V usage is TRBV25-1 and J usage is TRBJ1-1; D gene ambiguous. Germline V lookup: CDR1 MGHDK, CDR2 SYGVNS. Trimming shortened V by 3 bases and J by 5 bases, and 7 bases separated the two germline ends. There are 12 residues in the CDR3. CDR3 protein: CASSDRETEAFF. In DNA form, the CDR3 reads TGTGCCAGCAGTGACCGGGAGACTGAAGCTTTCTTT.

V gene TRBV6-5 combines with J gene TRBJ2-3; tentative D call: TRBD2 (6 bases). The CDR3 covers 15 residues. V lost 6 bases to trimming and J lost 5 bases, with 18 bases between them. Germline lookup yields CDR1 MNHEY and CDR2 SVGAGI. The CDR3 spells CASRLGRAGKDTQYF. CDR3 bases: TGTGCCAGCAGACTCGGACGGGCGGGGAAAGATACGCAGTATTTT.

The rearrangement joins TRBV27 to TRBJ2-1; a possible D gene is TRBD1 (6 bases). There are 13 residues in the CDR3. Trimming took 3 bases from V and 16 from J, leaving 19 bases between them. Germline V gives CDR1 MNHEY, CDR2 SMNVEV (reference sequence). The CDR3 nucleotides read TGTGCCAGCAGTTTTGGGGACCGGGGACATAATTTCTTC. Translated, it gives CASSFGDRGHNFF.

The chain combines TRBV28 with TRBJ2-7; D call uncertain. This CDR3 comprises 14 residues. Trimming took off 3 bases at V and 2 bases at J, with 11 bases between the two ends. The germline V gene has CDR1 MDHEN and CDR2 SYDVKM. The CDR3 protein is CASSFQSNPYEQYF. The CDR3 DNA reads as TGTGCCAGCAGTTTTCAGAGCAATCCCTACGAGCAGTACTTC.

This rearrangement joins TRBV19 to TRBJ1-4; 7 bases line up with TRBD1. CDR1 and CDR2 (germline): LNHDA, SQIVND (reference sequence). V shed 9 bases and J 7 bases; nucleotides not matched to a gene: 17. There are 16 residues in the CDR3. The DNA for the CDR3 is TGTGCCAGCTCGGGACAGTGGGGCGGAGGGAGTGAAAAACTGTTTTTT. This codes for CASSGQWGGGSEKLFF.

The chain employs TRBV6-1 and TRBJ1-1; a weak D match, TRBD1 (6 bases). The CDR3 is made up of 16 amino acids. Germline CDR1 and CDR2: MNHNS and SASEGT. The V end was cut by 1 base, the J end by 0 bases, with 12 bases between. The CDR3 region has the DNA TGTGCCAGCAGTGAAGGTACAGGGAGTGTGAACACTGAAGCTTTCTTT. This gives the protein CASSEGTGSVNTEAFF.

A note on this clone: The sample carries other DNA sequences with the same CDR3. The chain is built from TRBV28 and TRBJ1-2; perhaps TRBD1 as D (6 bases). CDR1 and CDR2 (germline): MDHEN, SYDVKM. Trimming pared 2 bases from V and 1 base from J, leaving 8 bases between. This CDR3 comprises 14 residues. The CDR3, as DNA: TGTGCCAGCAGTTTAAGCAGGGGTAACTATGGCTACACCTTC. It codes for CASSLSRGNYGYTF.